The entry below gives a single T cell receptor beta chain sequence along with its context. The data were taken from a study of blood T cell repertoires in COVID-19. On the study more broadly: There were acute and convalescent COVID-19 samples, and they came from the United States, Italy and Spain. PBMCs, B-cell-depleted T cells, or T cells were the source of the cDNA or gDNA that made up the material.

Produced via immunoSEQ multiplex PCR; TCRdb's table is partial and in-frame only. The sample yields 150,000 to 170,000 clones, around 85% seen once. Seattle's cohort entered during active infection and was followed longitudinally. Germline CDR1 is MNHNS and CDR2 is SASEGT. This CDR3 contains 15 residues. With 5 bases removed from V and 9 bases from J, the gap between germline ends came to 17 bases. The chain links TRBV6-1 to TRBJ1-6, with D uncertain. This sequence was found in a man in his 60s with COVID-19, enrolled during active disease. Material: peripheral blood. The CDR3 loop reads CASSKGDITSSPLHF. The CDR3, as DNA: TGTGCCAGCAGTAAGGGAGATATTACCTCTTCACCCCTCCACTTT.